This T cell receptor (beta chain) emerged from a study of T cell responses to AZD1222 COVID-19 vaccine (dated by TCRdb to the early 2020s). Some background on the complete study: AZD1222 recipients whose second dose came at about 4 weeks and those whose second dose came at about 12 weeks were combined into one group, since spike-specific TCR depth and breadth did not differ between the two schedules. Enrollment into the trials was organized by age into subgroups of 18-55, 56-69 and 70-plus years, and those subgroups contained approximately 160, 26 and 62 TCR-sequenced participants, respectively. TCR sequencing covered roughly 230 trial participants: 207 given two doses of AZD1222 and 26 given two doses of MenACWY control vaccine. Overall study outcomes, separate from this receptor: Because no samples from the day 14 peak response were available, repertoires could be characterized only after the peak T cell response. A significant rise in spike-specific TCR breadth and depth was observed after two AZD1222 doses relative to day 0 and relative to MenACWY recipients. Only five or six AZD1222 recipients were SARS-CoV-2 seropositive at baseline, limiting conclusions about previously exposed vaccinees. The whole spike protein was spanned by vaccine-associated CD4 TCRs, and dominant responses were seen in regions 160-218 and 743-854. Participants were mostly white British and included more females than males, and it was suggested by the authors that clonal diversity may have been underestimated. In the small 56-69-year group, the increase in depth fell short of significance, most likely because of low power. Epitopes outside the regions mutated in the B.1.351 and B.1.1.7 variants were reportedly recognized by nearly half of the unique spike-specific TCRs.

Worth noting for this clone: What antigen it recognizes has not been identified. No base quality values were provided; no much bigger clone lies one nucleotide off.

The CDR3 regions of human TCRbeta chains were analyzed by immunosequencing. The authors' analysis ran thus. Repertoire TCRs were checked for matches against a reference library of SARS-CoV-2-specific TCRs that had been generated using the MIRA antigen-specificity platform. Breadth meant the fraction of unique TCRs that were SARS-CoV-2-associated, whereas depth meant the fraction of total T cells that were SARS-CoV-2-associated. Using the MIRA data, each spike-specific TCR was mapped to the spike region that the TCR reacts to and placed in a CD4 or CD8 class. Log10-transformed breadth and depth values were compared by one-way ANOVA with Sidak's multiple comparisons tests. Here the immuneACCESS table is served through TCRdb, limited to in-frame sequences with V and J called. Missing clones are a known gap in these copies; in checked studies unresolved V genes cover under half, and the rest lacks a known reason. The DNA gave D and trimming, while V, J and clone size come from that table. The sample data list under 200,000 clones, and approximately 93% of these were observed just once. About 4% of the sample belongs to the ten largest clones.

V was cut back by 6 bases and J by 8 bases, leaving a gap of 19 bases between them. The germline V gene encodes CDR1 SQVTM and CDR2 ANQGSEA. The CDR3 has 14 amino acids, counting the end cysteine and phenylalanine. This entry keeps only the CDR3 DNA: 42 bases, framed from base 1. This sample's time point label indicates: baseline before first vaccination. Samples from vaccinated people were obtained from the UK trials COV001 and COV002, which included a single-blind randomized controlled phase 2/3 trial of AZD1222 (ChAdOx1 nCoV-19) in healthy adults. Trial participant PBMC samples were collected at day 0 and day 28 after the second dose for TCRbeta chain sequencing.

This receptor chain uses TRBV29-1 and TRBJ1-4; no D gene call is confident. The receptor comes from an adult in good health. The starting material was peripheral blood, obtained on day 0 of AZD1222 vaccination. DNA sequence: TGCAGCGTGAGCCGGGGTCAGGTCGGAGAAAAACTGTTTTTT. This yields the protein CSVSRGQVGEKLFF.